Listed below are T cell receptor beta chains from one sample, sequenced in a study of cytomegalovirus exposure and HLA in healthy donors. The data were produced by immunoSEQ multiplex PCR, yet TCRdb's version contains in-frame clones alone and is incomplete. Of 95,000 to 150,000 clones listed, approximately 92% were seen once; the top ten hold around 1.1%. The sequencing input was PBMCs. The receptors originated from a young woman in good health and CMV-seronegative. The CDR3 runs from the conserved cysteine through the conserved F or W. Each record gives: D gene, clone size, J gene, V gene, CDR3 DNA, CDR3 protein. A D gene is named only where the DNA matches it firmly. Only some rows state a clone size, as once, few, many or a class for expanded clones.

D gene: -; clone size: once; J gene: TRBJ2-5; V gene: TRBV18; CDR3 DNA: TGTGCCAGCTCACCAGGAGGGATGTACCAAGAGACCCAGTACTTC; CDR3 protein: CASSPGGMYQETQYF
D gene: -; clone size: -; J gene: TRBJ1-1; V gene: TRBV7-8; CDR3 DNA: TGTGCCAGCAGCGGATACAGTTCTCGGAACACTGAAGCTTTCTTT; CDR3 protein: CASSGYSSRNTEAFF
D gene: TRBD2; clone size: once; J gene: TRBJ2-7; V gene: TRBV30; CDR3 DNA: TGTGCCTGGAGTGGACTAGCGGGACTCTACGAGCAGTACTTC; CDR3 protein: CAWSGLAGLYEQYF
D gene: -; clone size: once; J gene: TRBJ1-5; V gene: TRBV19; CDR3 DNA: TGTGCCAGTAGTATGAGTTCCTCTCATCAGCCCCAGCATTTT; CDR3 protein: CASSMSSSHQPQHF
D gene: -; clone size: -; J gene: TRBJ2-1; V gene: TRBV6-1; CDR3 DNA: TGTGCCACCCTTTACAATGAGCAGTTCTTC; CDR3 protein: CATLYNEQFF
D gene: -; clone size: -; J gene: TRBJ1-1; V gene: TRBV6-6; CDR3 DNA: TGTGCCAGCAGTTGGTCGGTACAGGACACTGAAGCTTTCTTT; CDR3 protein: CASSWSVQDTEAFF
D gene: -; clone size: once; J gene: TRBJ1-1; V gene: TRBV7-9; CDR3 DNA: TGTGCCAGCAGCCTCAACGGGAACACTGAAGCTTTCTTT; CDR3 protein: CASSLNGNTEAFF
D gene: TRBD1; clone size: -; J gene: TRBJ2-3; V gene: TRBV13; CDR3 DNA: TGTGCCAGCAGCTTAACAGGGGGGACGACAGATACGCAGTATTTT; CDR3 protein: CASSLTGGTTDTQYF
D gene: -; clone size: -; J gene: TRBJ1-5; V gene: TRBV30; CDR3 DNA: TGTGCCTGGGCCCCTCAGGGGAATCAGCCCCAGCATTTT; CDR3 protein: CAWAPQGNQPQHF
D gene: -; clone size: -; J gene: TRBJ1-5; V gene: TRBV6-5; CDR3 DNA: TGTGCCAGCAGTTACGGCGGGGGCAGTCAGCCCCAGCATTTT; CDR3 protein: CASSYGGGSQPQHF
D gene: -; clone size: once; J gene: TRBJ1-4; V gene: TRBV6-1; CDR3 DNA: TGTGCCAGCAAAGATTTGCGGCGTGGTGAAAAACTGTTTTTT; CDR3 protein: CASKDLRRGEKLFF
D gene: -; clone size: -; J gene: TRBJ2-3; V gene: TRBV12-5; CDR3 DNA: TGTGCTAGTGGTTTGGGGTTAGAGGGAACTGATACGCAGTATTTT; CDR3 protein: CASGLGLEGTDTQYF
D gene: TRBD2; clone size: once; J gene: TRBJ2-7; V gene: TRBV28; CDR3 DNA: TGTGCCAGCAGGCGGGGACTAGTGTCCTACGAGCAGTACTTC; CDR3 protein: CASRRGLVSYEQYF
D gene: -; clone size: -; J gene: TRBJ2-4; V gene: TRBV6-1; CDR3 DNA: TGTGCCGCCTCGGGGGAATCCAAAAACATTCAGTACTTC; CDR3 protein: CAASGESKNIQYF
D gene: TRBD1; clone size: -; J gene: TRBJ2-7; V gene: TRBV7-4; CDR3 DNA: TGTGCCAGCAGCTCCGATGCCGAAGGGACAGGGGAATGCTACGAGCAGTACTTC; CDR3 protein: CASSSDAEGTGECYEQYF
D gene: -; clone size: -; J gene: TRBJ2-1; V gene: TRBV5-4; CDR3 DNA: TGTGCCAGCACCTCCGGAGGAACTCACAATGAGCAGTTCTTC; CDR3 protein: CASTSGGTHNEQFF
D gene: -; clone size: -; J gene: TRBJ2-1; V gene: TRBV5-1; CDR3 DNA: TGCGCCAGCAGCACAACGGGGTACAATGAGCAGTTCTTC; CDR3 protein: CASSTTGYNEQFF